What follows are 12 T cell receptor beta chains derived from one specimen sequenced in a study of breast tumors, draining lymph nodes, adjacent tissues. MiXCR was run by TCRdb on the multiplex PCR reads, yielding one entry per CDR3 protein. Of some 130,000 distinct CDR3 sequences listed, approximately 22% were seen once; the top ten hold roughly 2.4%. Breast cancer patients provided tissue from their axillary draining lymph nodes. Sequenced: axillary lymph node tissue. All receptors come from a female donor with breast cancer. Some clones in this sample may be carry-over from other donors' samples.

This clonotype was observed at least ten times. The chain joins TRBV7-2 to TRBJ2-1; D may match TRBD1 or TRBD2 (5 bases each). The V end lost 5 bases, the J end lost 5 bases, and 13 bases lay between the germline ends. This CDR3 region has 14 residues. The germline CDR1 and CDR2 sequences are SGHTA and FQGNSA. CDR3 sequence (DNA): TGTGCCAGCAGCCCCCAGCAGGGAGACAATGAGCAGTTCTTC. Translating gives CASSPQQGDNEQFF.

At least ten counts were recorded for this clonotype. This chain uses TRBV5-6 with TRBJ1-2; the D is unclear. This CDR3 is built from 13 residues. Germline CDR1 SGHDT, CDR2 YYEEEE. V was trimmed by 4 bases and J by 1 base, leaving 8 bases between them. DNA for the CDR3: TGTGCCAGCAGCCCGGCCCGTAACTATGGCTACACCTTC. This gives the protein CASSPARNYGYTF. Looking up the rest from reference TRBV5-6 and TRBJ1-2 gives the full variable domain: DAGVTQSPTHLIKTRGQQVTLRCSPKSGHDTVSWYQQALGQGPQFIFQYYEEEERQRGNFPDRFSGHQFPNYSSELNVNALLLGDSALYLCASSPARNYGYTFGSGTRLTVV.

This clonotype occurred many times. The V and J genes are TRBV29-1 and TRBJ2-7; D assignment may be TRBD1 or TRBD2 (7 bases each). Germline CDR1 reads SQVTM; CDR2 reads ANQGSEA. Trimming pared 3 bases from V and 4 bases from J, leaving 25 bases between. This CDR3 region has 17 residues. This chain's CDR3 is CSVDGGSGRGRGYEQYF. The CDR3 DNA reads TGCAGCGTTGACGGGGGGTCGGGGAGGGGGCGCGGGTACGAGCAGTACTTC.

This clonotype was observed many times. The gene calls are TRBV5-4 and TRBJ2-5; possibly TRBD2 for D (6 bases). CDR1 is SGHNT and CDR2 is YYREEE in the germline V gene (reference sequence). The CDR3 extends over 14 amino acids. V lost 1 base, J lost 2 bases, and 9 bases lay in between. The CDR3 nucleotides are TGTGCCAGCAGCTTGTCTAGCGCTCAAGAGACCCAGTACTTC. Amino acids: CASSLSSAQETQYF.

This clonotype was recorded at least ten times. The J gene is TRBJ2-3, the V gene TRBV10-3; 11 bases are shared with TRBD2. J lost 0 bases, V lost 8 bases, and 7 bases had no gene match. Germline V gives CDR1 ENHRY, CDR2 SYGVKD. The CDR3 has 16 amino acids. The CDR3 reads CAIGLAGGASTDTQYF. The CDR3 bases are TGTGCCATCGGGCTAGCGGGAGGAGCTAGCACAGATACGCAGTATTTT.

Turning to this clonotype: A much larger clone sits a single nucleotide away, making a read error possible. The gene calls are TRBV3-1 and TRBJ2-1, with 7 bases that match TRBD2. From germline, CDR1 is LGHDT and CDR2 YNNKEL (reference sequence). CDR3 length: 13 amino acids. CDR3 coding DNA: TGTGCCAGCAGCTTCGGACTAGACAATGAGCAGCTCTTC. Amino acids: CASSFGLDNEQLF.

This clonotype was picked up many times. CDR3 in amino acids: CASKVGGWGTDTQYF. The DNA of the CDR3 is TGTGCCAGCAAGGTGGGAGGGTGGGGCACAGATACGCAGTATTTT. This chain uses TRBV6-5 with TRBJ2-3; TRBD2 matches 7 bases. V shed 7 bases and J 1 base; nucleotides not matched to a gene: 8. The CDR3 loop spans 15 amino acids. Germline V gene sequence: CDR1 MNHEY, CDR2 SVGAGI.

This clonotype occurred a few times. The chain joins TRBV18 to TRBJ1-3; D is undetermined. Germline CDR1 is KGHSH and CDR2 is LQKENI. This CDR3 spans 16 amino acids. Trimming shortened V by 6 bases and J by 0 bases, and 15 bases separated the two germline ends. This CDR3 is CASSLTAQDSGNTIYF. The CDR3 region has the DNA TGTGCCAGCTCCCTAACGGCCCAAGACTCTGGAAACACCATATATTTT.

V usage is TRBV19 and J usage is TRBJ1-5; no clear D. V lost 2 bases to trimming and J lost 0 bases, with 11 bases between them. Germline-derived CDR1 and CDR2 are LNHDA and SQIVND (reference sequence). This CDR3 comprises 16 residues. The CDR3: CASSIKSGDSNQPQHF. The CDR3 nucleotides are TGTGCCAGTAGTATAAAATCAGGCGATAGCAATCAGCCCCAGCATTTT.

This clonotype was seen ten or more times. The V and J genes are TRBV6-2 or TRBV6-3 and TRBJ2-7; D possibly matches TRBD1 or TRBD2 (5 bases each). Germline V lookup: CDR1 MNHEY, CDR2 SVGEGT. This CDR3 spans 14 amino acids. V lost 10 bases, J lost 3 bases, and 19 bases lay in between. Here the CDR3 reads CATLIDGGSYEQYF. The CDR3 DNA sequence: TGTGCCACCCTCATAGATGGGGGAAGCTACGAGCAGTACTTC.

This clonotype was counted ten times or more. The chain combines TRBV5-1 with TRBJ1-4, with a weak D call TRBD1 (5 bases). Germline CDR1 is SGHRS and CDR2 is YFSETQ. CDR3 size: 16 residues. V lost 2 bases to trimming and J lost 0 bases, with 11 bases between them. CDR3 sequence: CASSFGGGATNEKLFF. Written as DNA, the CDR3 is TGCGCCAGCAGCTTTGGGGGGGGTGCAACTAATGAAAAACTGTTTTTT.

This clonotype was found many times. The chain is built from TRBV18 and TRBJ2-7; a possible D gene is TRBD2 (6 bases). The CDR3 is 14 residues long. Germline V lookup: CDR1 KGHSH, CDR2 LQKENI. The V end lost 6 bases, the J end lost 3 bases, and 15 bases lay between the germline ends. The CDR3 nucleotides are TGTGCCAGCTCCATAGCGGACTCCCTCTACGAGCAGTACTTC. It codes for CASSIADSLYEQYF.